Each of the 14 T cell receptor beta chains below was sequenced from the same sample in a study of blood T cell repertoires in COVID-19 (dated by TCRdb to the early 2020s). To prepare the library, the immunoSEQ multiplex PCR assay was applied. TCRdb limited this immuneACCESS table to in-frame rearrangements with V and J called. A share of clones is missing; checked studies link under half to unresolved V genes, and the rest is unexplained. This sample comprises some 150,000 clones, approximately 80% of them detected only once. 5% of the sample is in the top ten clones. Sequenced material: peripheral blood. The receptors were sampled from a woman between 50 and 59 years old with acute or convalescent COVID-19.

The genes are TRBV3-1 (or the pseudogene TRBV3-2) and TRBJ2-7; 13 nucleotides agree with TRBD2. This CDR3 contains 17 residues. V gave up 3 bases and J gave up 0 bases; unmatched junction bases: 5. The germline gives CDR1 LGHDT, CDR2 YNNKEL (reference sequence). This CDR3 reads CASSHSGLAGNSYEQYF. CDR3 DNA: TGTGCCAGCAGCCACTCGGGACTAGCGGGGAACTCCTACGAGCAGTACTTC.

This clone has only a few counts. The chain couples TRBV6-2 or TRBV6-3 to TRBJ2-1, with TRBD2 matching over 10 bases. The V gene end was trimmed by 0 bases and the J gene end by 3 bases; junction bases not matched to a gene: 8. The CDR3 totals 18 residues. CDR1 and CDR2 from the germline V gene are MNHEY and SVGEGT. DNA of the CDR3: TGTGCCAGCAGTTACTCGCCGCCTAGCGGGGGATTCTACAATGAGCAGTTCTTC. Amino acids: CASSYSPPSGGFYNEQFF.

V is TRBV6-5 and J is TRBJ1-6; D gene unclear. Germline V lookup: CDR1 MNHEY, CDR2 SVGAGI. The CDR3 has 15 amino acids. V was cut by 0 bases and J by 7 bases, with 10 bases left in between. As DNA, the CDR3 is TGTGCCAGCAGTTACTCGGTCGTTGCGAATTCACCCCTCCACTTT. Its translation: CASSYSVVANSPLHF.

The rearrangement uses TRBV3-1 (or the pseudogene TRBV3-2) and TRBJ2-5; TRBD1 agrees at 8 bases. With V trimmed by 7 bases and J by 4 bases, 8 bases remained unmatched. Germline loops: CDR1 LGHDT, CDR2 YNNKEL (reference sequence). The CDR3 covers 14 residues. The CDR3 coding sequence is TGTGCCAGCATGGAGGACAGGGCCCCAGAGACCCAGTACTTC. It specifies CASMEDRAPETQYF.

The CDR3 sequence: CASSPRGGGNEQFF. The CDR3 DNA reads TGTGCCAGCAGCCCACGGGGGGGCGGGAATGAGCAGTTCTTC. The rearrangement uses TRBV7-9 and TRBJ2-1; TRBD2 agrees at 8 bases. The CDR3 spans 14 residues. Germline CDR1 and CDR2: SEHNR and FQNEAQ (reference sequence). V was clipped by 5 bases and J by 7 bases; unmatched bases: 7.

This chain uses TRBV6-4 with TRBJ2-1, with 7 bases lining up with TRBD1. V trimming: 6 bases; J trimming: 3 bases; junction bases outside the gene matches: 8. Per the germline V gene, CDR1 is MRHNA and CDR2 is SNTAGT. The CDR3 extends over 15 amino acids. CDR3 sequence reads: CASSIDRELYNEQFF. The CDR3 coding sequence is TGTGCCAGCAGCATTGACAGGGAGCTCTACAATGAGCAGTTCTTC.

V is TRBV19 and J is TRBJ1-6; 9 bases match TRBD1. Per germline, CDR1 LNHDA and CDR2 SQIVND (reference sequence). This CDR3 has 15 amino acids. The V gene end was trimmed by 10 bases and the J gene end by 9 bases; junction bases not matched to a gene: 13. For the CDR3, the DNA is TGTGCCACTAAAATCCCGGGACAGGGCAGTTCACCCCTCCACTTT. Translating gives CATKIPGQGSSPLHF. The variable domain in full, with the rest retrieved from reference TRBV19 and TRBJ1-6, is DGGITQSPKYLFRKEGQNVTLSCEQNLNHDAMYWYRQDPGQGLRLIYYSQIVNDFQKGDIAEGYSVSREKKESFPLTVTSAQKNPTAFYLCATKIPGQGSSPLHFGNGTRLTVT.

The CDR3 is CASSFSGKETQYF. The DNA for the CDR3 is TGTGCCAGCAGCTTTAGCGGGAAAGAGACCCAGTACTTC. The chain joins TRBV7-2 to TRBJ2-5; 8 bases are a match to TRBD2. CDR3 length: 13 amino acids. CDR1 is SGHTA, CDR2 FQGNSA, per germline. Losses at the gene ends were 3 bases for V and 3 bases for J; bases not matched to a gene: 0.

The genes are TRBV6-4 and TRBJ1-4, with D perhaps TRBD1 (5 bases). The germline V gene encodes CDR1 MRHNA and CDR2 SNTAGT. Trimming left V 0 bases short and J 11 bases short, with 10 bases between. CDR3 length: 13 amino acids. The CDR3, as DNA: TGTGCCAGCAGTGACTCTCGGGGGGGGAAACTGTTTTTT. This gives the protein CASSDSRGGKLFF.

This chain links TRBV13 with TRBJ2-7; D remains unclear. Germline assignment: CDR1 PRHDT and CDR2 FYEKMQ (reference sequence). The CDR3 length is 14 residues. V lost 0 bases and J 1 base, leaving 7 bases between the germline ends. CDR3 sequence reads: CASSLGASSYEQYF. For the CDR3, the DNA is TGTGCCAGCAGCTTAGGAGCCTCTTCCTACGAGCAGTACTTC. Drawing the rest from reference TRBV13 and TRBJ2-7, the complete variable domain is AAGVIQSPRHLIKEKRETATLKCYPIPRHDTVYWYQQGPGQDPQFLISFYEKMQSDKGSIPDRFSAQQFSDYHSELNMSSLELGDSALYFCASSLGASSYEQYFGPGTRLTVT.

The chain carries TRBV5-1 and TRBJ1-1; no firm D call. This CDR3 has 14 residues. CDR1 and CDR2 from the germline V gene are SGHRS and YFSETQ. With 5 bases removed from V and 6 bases from J, the gap between germline ends came to 17 bases. CDR3 in DNA: TGCGCCAGCAGGGAGGGTGGGCTTTTACCTGAAGCTTTCTTT. Its translation is CASREGGLLPEAFF. Based on the CDR3 plus reference TRBV5-1 and TRBJ1-1, the full variable domain is KAGVTQTPRYLIKTRGQQVTLSCSPISGHRSVSWYQQTPGQGLQFLFEYFSETQRNKGNFPGRFSGRQFSNSRSEMNVSTLELGDSALYLCASREGGLLPEAFFGQGTRLTVV.

The chain recombines TRBV27 with TRBJ2-3; 7 bases fit TRBD1. This CDR3 has 14 residues. From germline, CDR1 is MNHEY and CDR2 SMNVEV (reference sequence). V was pared by 7 bases and J by 4 bases, with 8 bases of the junction left unmatched. This CDR3 is CASTPWQGADTQYF. DNA for the CDR3: TGTGCCAGCACCCCCTGGCAGGGGGCAGATACGCAGTATTTT.

This rearrangement joins TRBV18 to TRBJ1-5; tentatively, D is TRBD1 (6 bases). Trimming removed 2 bases at V and 7 bases at J, with 18 bases between. The CDR3 is 16 residues long. The germline CDR1 and CDR2 sequences are KGHSH and LQKENI. The CDR3 DNA reads TGTGCCAGCTCACCAACCCCTACGGGGGGCGGGCAGCCCCAGCATTTT. It translates to CASSPTPTGGGQPQHF.

The genes are TRBV28 and TRBJ1-2, with TRBD1 matching over 12 bases. The CDR3 is made up of 15 amino acids. From germline, CDR1 is MDHEN and CDR2 SYDVKM. J lost 5 bases, V lost 9 bases, and 10 bases had no gene match. CDR3 sequence (DNA): TGTGCCAGTGTGGGACAGGGGGCGATGGGGTATGGCTACACCTTC. Residues: CASVGQGAMGYGYTF.